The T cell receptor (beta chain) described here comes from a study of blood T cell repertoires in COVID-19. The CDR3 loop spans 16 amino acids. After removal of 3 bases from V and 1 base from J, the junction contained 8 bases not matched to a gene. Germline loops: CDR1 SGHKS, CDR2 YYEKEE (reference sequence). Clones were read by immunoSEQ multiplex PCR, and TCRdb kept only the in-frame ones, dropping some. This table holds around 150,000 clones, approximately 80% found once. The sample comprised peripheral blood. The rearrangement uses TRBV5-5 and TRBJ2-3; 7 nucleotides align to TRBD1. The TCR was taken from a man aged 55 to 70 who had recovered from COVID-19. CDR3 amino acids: CASSSGGTRGTDTQYF. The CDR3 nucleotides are TGTGCCAGCAGCTCAGGGGGTACGAGGGGCACAGATACGCAGTATTTT.